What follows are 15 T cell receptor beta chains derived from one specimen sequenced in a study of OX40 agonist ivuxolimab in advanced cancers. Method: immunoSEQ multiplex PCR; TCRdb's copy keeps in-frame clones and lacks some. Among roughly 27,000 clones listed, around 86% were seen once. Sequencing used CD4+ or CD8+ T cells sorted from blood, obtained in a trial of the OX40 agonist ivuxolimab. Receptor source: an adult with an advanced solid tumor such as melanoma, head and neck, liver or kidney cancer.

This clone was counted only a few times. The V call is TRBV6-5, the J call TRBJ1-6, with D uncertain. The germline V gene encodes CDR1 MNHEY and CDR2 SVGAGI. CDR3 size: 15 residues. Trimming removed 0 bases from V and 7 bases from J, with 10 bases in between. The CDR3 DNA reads TGTGCCAGCAGTTACTCGGACGGAAAGAATTCACCCCTCCACTTT. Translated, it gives CASSYSDGKNSPLHF.

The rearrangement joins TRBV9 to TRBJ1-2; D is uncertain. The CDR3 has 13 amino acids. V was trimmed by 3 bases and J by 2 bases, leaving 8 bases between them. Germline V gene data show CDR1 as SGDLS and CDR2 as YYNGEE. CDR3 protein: CASSGRRNYGYTF. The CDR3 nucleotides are TGTGCCAGCAGCGGGAGAAGGAACTATGGCTACACCTTC.

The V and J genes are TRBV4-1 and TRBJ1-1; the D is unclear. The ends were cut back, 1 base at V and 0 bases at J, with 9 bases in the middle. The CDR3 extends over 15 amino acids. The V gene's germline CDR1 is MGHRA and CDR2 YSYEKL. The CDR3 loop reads CASSQGPALNTEAFF. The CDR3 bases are TGCGCCAGCAGCCAAGGGCCGGCCCTGAACACTGAAGCTTTCTTT.

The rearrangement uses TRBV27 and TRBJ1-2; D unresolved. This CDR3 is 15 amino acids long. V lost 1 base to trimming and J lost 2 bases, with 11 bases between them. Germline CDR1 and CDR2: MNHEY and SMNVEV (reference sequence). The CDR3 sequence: CASSLYSTGNYGYTF. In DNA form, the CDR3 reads TGTGCCAGCAGTTTATATTCGACGGGGAACTATGGCTACACCTTC.

CDR3 sequence: CASSESPYNEQFF. The CDR3, as DNA: TGTGCCAGCAGTGAATCGCCATACAATGAGCAGTTCTTC. V gene TRBV25-1 combines with J gene TRBJ2-1; D gene uncertain. V shed 1 base and J shed 4 bases, with 5 bases lying between them. The germline V gene has CDR1 MGHDK and CDR2 SYGVNS. CDR3 length: 13 residues.

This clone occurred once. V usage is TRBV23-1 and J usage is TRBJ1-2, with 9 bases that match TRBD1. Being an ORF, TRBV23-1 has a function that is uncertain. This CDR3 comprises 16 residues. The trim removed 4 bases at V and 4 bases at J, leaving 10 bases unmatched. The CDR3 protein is CASSRQGVPTVYGYTF. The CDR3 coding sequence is TGCGCCAGCAGTCGACAGGGGGTTCCCACAGTCTATGGCTACACCTTC.

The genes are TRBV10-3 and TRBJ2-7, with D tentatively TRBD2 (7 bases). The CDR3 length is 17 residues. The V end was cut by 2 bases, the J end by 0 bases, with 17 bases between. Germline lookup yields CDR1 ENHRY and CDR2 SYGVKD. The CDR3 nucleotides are TGTGCCATCAGTGAGGCGGGGGCGGGGGTTAGCTCCTACGAGCAGTACTTC. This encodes CAISEAGAGVSSYEQYF.

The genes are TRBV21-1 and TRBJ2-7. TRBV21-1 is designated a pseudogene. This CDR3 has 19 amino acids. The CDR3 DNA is TGTGCCAGCAGCAAAGCGCTACGGATCGGGACGCTGAGCTCCTACGAGCAGTACTTC. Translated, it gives CASSKALRIGTLSSYEQYF.

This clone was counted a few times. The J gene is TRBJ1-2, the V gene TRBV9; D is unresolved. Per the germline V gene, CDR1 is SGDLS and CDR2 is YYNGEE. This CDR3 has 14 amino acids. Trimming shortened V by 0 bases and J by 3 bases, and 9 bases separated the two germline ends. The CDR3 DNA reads TGTGCCAGCAGCGTAGACACAGCAGACTATGGCTACACCTTC. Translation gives CASSVDTADYGYTF. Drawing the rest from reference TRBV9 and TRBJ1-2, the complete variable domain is DSGVTQTPKHLITATGQRVTLRCSPRSGDLSVYWYQQSLDQGLQFLIQYYNGEERAKGNILERFSAQQFPDLHSELNLSSLELGDSALYFCASSVDTADYGYTFGSGTRLTVV.

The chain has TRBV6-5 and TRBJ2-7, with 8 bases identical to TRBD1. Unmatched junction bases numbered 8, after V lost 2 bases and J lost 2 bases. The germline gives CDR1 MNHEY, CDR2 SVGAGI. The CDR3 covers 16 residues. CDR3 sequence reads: CASSYVWQGAAYEQYF. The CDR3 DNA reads TGTGCCAGCAGTTACGTGTGGCAGGGGGCCGCCTACGAGCAGTACTTC.

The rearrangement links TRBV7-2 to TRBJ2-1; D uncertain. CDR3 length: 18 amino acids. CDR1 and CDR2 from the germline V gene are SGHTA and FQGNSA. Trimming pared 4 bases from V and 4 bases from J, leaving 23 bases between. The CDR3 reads CASSSLWLDQKQYNEQFF. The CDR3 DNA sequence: TGTGCCAGCAGCTCCCTTTGGTTGGACCAGAAACAGTACAATGAGCAGTTCTTC.

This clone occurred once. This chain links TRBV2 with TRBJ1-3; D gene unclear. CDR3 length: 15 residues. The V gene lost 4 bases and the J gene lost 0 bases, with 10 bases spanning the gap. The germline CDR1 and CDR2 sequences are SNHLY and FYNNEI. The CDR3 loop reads CASSAVGVSGNTIYF. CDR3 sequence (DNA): TGTGCCAGCAGTGCGGTAGGCGTCTCTGGAAACACCATATATTTT. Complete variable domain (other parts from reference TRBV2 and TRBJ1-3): EPEVTQTPSHQVTQMGQEVILRCVPISNHLYFYWYRQILGQKVEFLVSFYNNEISEKSEIFDDQFSVERPDGSNFTLKIRSTKLEDSAMYFCASSAVGVSGNTIYFGEGSWLTVV.

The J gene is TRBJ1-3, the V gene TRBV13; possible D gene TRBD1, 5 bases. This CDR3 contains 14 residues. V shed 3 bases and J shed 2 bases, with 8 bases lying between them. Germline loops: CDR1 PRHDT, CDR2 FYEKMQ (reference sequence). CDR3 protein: CASSFGTAGNTIYF. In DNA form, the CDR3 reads TGTGCCAGCAGCTTTGGGACTGCTGGAAACACCATATATTTT.

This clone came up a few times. The CDR3 sequence is CASSLGRHYNSPLHF. The CDR3 nucleotides read TGCGCCAGCAGCTTGGGACGACACTATAATTCACCCCTCCACTTT. The J gene is TRBJ1-6, the V gene TRBV5-1; D remains ambiguous. The length of the CDR3 is 15 residues. Trimming took off 0 bases at V and 3 bases at J, with 7 bases between the two ends. Germline V CDR1 and CDR2: SGHRS, YFSETQ.

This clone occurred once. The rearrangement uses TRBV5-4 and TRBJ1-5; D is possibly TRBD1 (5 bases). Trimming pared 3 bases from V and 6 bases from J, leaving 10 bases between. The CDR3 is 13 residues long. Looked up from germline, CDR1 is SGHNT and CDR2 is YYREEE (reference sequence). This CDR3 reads CASSSQGAQPQHF. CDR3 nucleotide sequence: TGTGCCAGCAGCTCGCAGGGTGCTCAGCCCCAGCATTTT.